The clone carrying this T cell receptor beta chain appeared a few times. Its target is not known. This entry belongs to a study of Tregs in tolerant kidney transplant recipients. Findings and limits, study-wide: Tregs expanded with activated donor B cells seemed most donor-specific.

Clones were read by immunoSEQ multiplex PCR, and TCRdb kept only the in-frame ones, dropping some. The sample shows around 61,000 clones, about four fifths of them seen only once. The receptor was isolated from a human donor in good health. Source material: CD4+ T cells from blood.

CDR3 amino acids: CSVDERGGTDTQYF. As DNA, the CDR3 is TGCAGCGTTGACGAGCGGGGGGGCACAGATACGCAGTATTTT. The rearrangement joins TRBV29-1 to TRBJ2-3; 9 bases match TRBD2. J lost 1 base, V lost 3 bases, and 2 bases had no gene match. This CDR3 has 14 amino acids. Germline assignment: CDR1 SQVTM and CDR2 ANQGSEA.